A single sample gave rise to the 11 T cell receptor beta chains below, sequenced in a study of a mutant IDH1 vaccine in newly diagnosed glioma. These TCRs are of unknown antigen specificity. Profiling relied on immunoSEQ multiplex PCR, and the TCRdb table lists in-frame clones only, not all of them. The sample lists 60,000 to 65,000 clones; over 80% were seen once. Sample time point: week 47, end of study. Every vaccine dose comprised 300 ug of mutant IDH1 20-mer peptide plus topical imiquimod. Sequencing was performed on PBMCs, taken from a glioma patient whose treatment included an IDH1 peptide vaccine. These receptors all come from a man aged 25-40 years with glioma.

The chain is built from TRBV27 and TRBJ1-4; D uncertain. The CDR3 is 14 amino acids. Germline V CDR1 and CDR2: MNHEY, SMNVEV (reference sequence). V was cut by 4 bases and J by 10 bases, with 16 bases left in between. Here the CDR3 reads CASSSLIDHGKLFF. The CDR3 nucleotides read TGTGCCAGCAGTTCCTTGATTGACCATGGAAAACTGTTTTTT. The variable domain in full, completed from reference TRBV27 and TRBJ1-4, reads EAQVTQNPRYLITVTGKKLTVTCSQNMNHEYMSWYRQDPGLGLRQIYYSMNVEVTDKGDVPEGYKVSRKEKRNFPLILESPSPNQTSLYFCASSSLIDHGKLFFGSGTQLSVL.

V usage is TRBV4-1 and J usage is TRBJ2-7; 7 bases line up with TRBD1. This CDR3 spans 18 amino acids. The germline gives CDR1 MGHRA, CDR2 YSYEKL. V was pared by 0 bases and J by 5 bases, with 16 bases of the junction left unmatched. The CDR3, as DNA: TGCGCCAGCAGCCAAGATTTTGAAAAGACCGACAGGGTGGACGAGCAGTACTTC. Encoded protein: CASSQDFEKTDRVDEQYF.

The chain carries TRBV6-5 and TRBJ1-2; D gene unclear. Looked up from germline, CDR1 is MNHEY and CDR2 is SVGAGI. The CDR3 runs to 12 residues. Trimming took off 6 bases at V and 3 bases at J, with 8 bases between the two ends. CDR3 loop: CASSTGDYGYTF. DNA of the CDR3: TGTGCCAGCAGCACCGGGGACTATGGCTACACCTTC.

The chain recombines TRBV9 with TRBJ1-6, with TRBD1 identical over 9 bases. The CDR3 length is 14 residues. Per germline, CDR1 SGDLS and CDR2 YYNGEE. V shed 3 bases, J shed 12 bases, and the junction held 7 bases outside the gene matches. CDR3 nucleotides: TGTGCCAGCAGCGGGGGGACAGGGCATTTACCCCTCCACTTT. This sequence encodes CASSGGTGHLPLHF.

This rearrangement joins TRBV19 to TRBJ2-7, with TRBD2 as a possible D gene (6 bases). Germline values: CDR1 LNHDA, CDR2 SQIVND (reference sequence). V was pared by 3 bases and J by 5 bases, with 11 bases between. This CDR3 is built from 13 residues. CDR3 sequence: CASSIRGKDEQYF. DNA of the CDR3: TGTGCCAGTAGTATCCGGGGGAAAGACGAGCAGTACTTC.

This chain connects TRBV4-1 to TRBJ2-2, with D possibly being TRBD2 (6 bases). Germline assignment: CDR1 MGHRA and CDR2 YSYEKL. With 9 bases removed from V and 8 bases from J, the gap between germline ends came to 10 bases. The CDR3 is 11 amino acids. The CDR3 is CASFGGGELFF. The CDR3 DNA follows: TGCGCCAGTTTTGGAGGGGGGGAGCTGTTTTTT.

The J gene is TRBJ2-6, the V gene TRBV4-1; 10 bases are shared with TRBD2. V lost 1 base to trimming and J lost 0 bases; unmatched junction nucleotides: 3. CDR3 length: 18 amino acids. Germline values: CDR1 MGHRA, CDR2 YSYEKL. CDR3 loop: CASSQVASGGSGANVLTF. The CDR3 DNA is TGCGCCAGCAGCCAAGTGGCTAGCGGGGGCTCTGGGGCCAACGTCCTGACTTTC.

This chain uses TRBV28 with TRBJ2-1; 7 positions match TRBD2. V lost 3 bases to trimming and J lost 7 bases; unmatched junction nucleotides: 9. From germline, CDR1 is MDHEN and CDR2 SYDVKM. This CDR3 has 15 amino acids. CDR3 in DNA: TGTGCCAGCAGTTTTGGGCTAGCGGTAGGGAATGAGCAGTTCTTC. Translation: CASSFGLAVGNEQFF. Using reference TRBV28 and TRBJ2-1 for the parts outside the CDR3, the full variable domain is DVKVTQSSRYLVKRTGEKVFLECVQDMDHENMFWYRQDPGLGLRLIYFSYDVKMKEKGDIPEGYSVSREKKERFSLILESASTNQTSMYLCASSFGLAVGNEQFFGPGTRLTVL.

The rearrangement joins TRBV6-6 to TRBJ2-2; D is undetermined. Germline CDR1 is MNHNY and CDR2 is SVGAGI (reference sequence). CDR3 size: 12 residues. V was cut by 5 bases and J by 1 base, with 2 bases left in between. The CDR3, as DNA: TGTGCCAGCAGTAAGAACACCGGGGAGCTGTTTTTT. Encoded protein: CASSKNTGELFF.

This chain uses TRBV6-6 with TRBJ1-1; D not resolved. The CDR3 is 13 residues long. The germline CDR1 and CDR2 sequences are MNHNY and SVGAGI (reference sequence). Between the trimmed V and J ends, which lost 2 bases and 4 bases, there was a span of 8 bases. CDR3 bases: TGTGCCAGCAGTTACGATCCAAGCACTGAAGCTTTCTTT. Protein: CASSYDPSTEAFF.

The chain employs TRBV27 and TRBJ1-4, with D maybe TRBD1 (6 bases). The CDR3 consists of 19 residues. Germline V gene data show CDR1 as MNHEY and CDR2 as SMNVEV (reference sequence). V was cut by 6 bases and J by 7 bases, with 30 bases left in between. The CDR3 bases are TGTGCCAGCAGCCCCGTGAGTCGGGGGCCGTGGGCCCTCCGTGAAAAACTGTTTTTT. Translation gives CASSPVSRGPWALREKLFF.